This entry concerns a single T cell receptor beta chain. Its antigen is unidentified. Germline values: CDR1 SGHVS, CDR2 FNYEAQ. With V trimmed by 2 bases and J by 6 bases, 4 bases remained unmatched. This CDR3 is built from 15 residues. TCRdb's copy holds only in-frame clones and misses some; the assay was immunoSEQ multiplex PCR. The sample includes 63,000 or so clones, roughly 85% of them seen just once. This record belongs to a study of T cell responses to AZD1222 COVID-19 vaccine. Findings and caveats of the study: Scientists sampled the repertoires only once the peak T cell response had passed. Only a handful of AZD1222 recipients, more than five in all, had baseline seropositivity. When two AZD1222 doses had been given, Spike-specific TCR breadth and depth rose. Close to half of spike-specific TCRs reportedly recognize unmutated variant regions.

The sequencing here drew on peripheral blood, taken on day 0 of AZD1222 vaccination. The source is an adult in good health. The chain has TRBV7-6 and TRBJ2-1; 10 nucleotides match TRBD2. As DNA, the CDR3 is TGTGCCAGCAGCTTATGGGCTAGCGGGGGCAATGAGCAGTTCTTC. Encoded protein: CASSLWASGGNEQFF. Full variable domain (rest looked up from reference TRBV7-6 and TRBJ2-1): GAGVSQSPRYKVTKRGQDVALRCDPISGHVSLYWYRQALGQGPEFLTYFNYEAQQDKSGLPNDRFSAERPEGSISTLTIQRTEQRDSAMYRCASSLWASGGNEQFFGPGTRLTVL.